These T cell receptor beta chains were read from a single sample in a study of PD-1 blockade in classical Hodgkin lymphoma. Sequencing was performed with immunoSEQ multiplex PCR; in TCRdb, only in-frame clones are kept and a portion is missing. The sample carries 15,000 to 20,000 clones, 70% to 90% recorded once. The sequencing sample was made of peripheral blood mononuclear cells (PBMCs). These receptors originate from a human donor with classical Hodgkin lymphoma. Both conserved end residues are part of each CDR3. Each record gives: J gene, V gene, D gene, clone size, CDR3 protein, CDR3 DNA. The D gene is left open where the match is weak. Clone size, where shown, is once, few, many, or a class for clones that have expanded.

TRBJ1-3	TRBV9	-	-	CASSPRGGSGNTIYF	TGTGCCAGCAGCCCCCGGGGCGGCTCTGGAAACACCATATATTTT
TRBJ2-1	TRBV27	TRBD2	-	CASSLPGLPNEQFF	TGTGCCAGCAGTCTCCCGGGACTACCCAATGAGCAGTTCTTC
TRBJ2-7	TRBV5-1	TRBD2	-	CASSAPSGGAYEQYF	TGCGCCAGCAGCGCCCCTAGCGGGGGCGCCTACGAGCAGTACTTC
TRBJ2-5	TRBV2	-	-	CASRGDQQETQYF	TGTGCCAGCAGGGGGGACCAACAAGAGACCCAGTACTTC
TRBJ2-2	TRBV18	-	-	CASSTPTGELFF	TGTGCCAGCTCAACACCCACCGGGGAGCTGTTTTTT
TRBJ2-5	TRBV11-2	TRBD2	once	CASSRGGGLWETQYF	TGTGCCAGCAGCCGCGGCGGGGGGCTGTGGGAGACCCAGTACTTC
TRBJ2-5	TRBV18	-	-	CASSPPSVETQYF	TGTGCCAGCTCACCACCGTCCGTAGAGACCCAGTACTTC
TRBJ2-1	TRBV5-1	-	-	CASSLATPGVNEQFF	TGCGCCAGCAGCTTGGCGACTCCGGGGGTGAATGAGCAGTTCTTC
TRBJ2-7	TRBV6-5	TRBD2	-	CASYKTSGSYEQYF	TGTGCCAGCTATAAGACTAGCGGGTCCTACGAGCAGTACTTC
TRBJ2-1	TRBV19	TRBD2	-	CASSSGSAYNEQFF	TGTGCCAGTAGTAGCGGGAGTGCCTACAATGAGCAGTTCTTC
TRBJ1-2	TRBV7-9	-	few	CASSPSGVVGYTF	TGTGCCAGCAGCCCCTCCGGGGTAGTAGGCTACACCTTC
TRBJ2-3	TRBV6-4	TRBD2	-	CASSVAGGTDTQYF	TGTGCCAGCAGTGTAGCGGGAGGCACAGATACGCAGTATTTT
TRBJ1-2	TRBV19	-	-	CASSPARGNYGYTF	TGTGCCAGTAGTCCCGCGAGGGGTAACTATGGCTACACCTTC
TRBJ1-1	TRBV9	-	-	CASSVEAPGRPFF	TGTGCCAGCAGCGTAGAGGCCCCGGGCCGCCCATTCTTT
TRBJ2-1	TRBV20-1	-	once	CSARVYNEQFF	TGCAGTGCTAGAGTTTACAATGAGCAGTTCTTC
TRBJ2-5	TRBV7-2	-	-	CASSFIRGQETQYF	TGTGCCAGCAGCTTCATCAGGGGCCAAGAGACCCAGTACTTC
TRBJ2-7	TRBV19	-	-	CASSYAGAINPYEQYF	TGTGCCAGTAGTTATGCAGGGGCGATCAACCCCTACGAGCAGTACTTC
TRBJ2-7	TRBV28	-	few	CASSQGYEQYF	TGTGCCAGCAGTCAAGGATACGAGCAGTACTTC
TRBJ2-1	TRBV15	-	-	CATSRDIPGILSNEQFF	TGTGCCACCAGCAGAGATATTCCGGGGATTTTGAGCAATGAGCAGTTCTTC
TRBJ2-3	TRBV9	-	-	CASSVEVGTDTQYF	TGTGCCAGCAGCGTAGAGGTAGGGACAGATACGCAGTATTTT
TRBJ2-1	TRBV4-2	TRBD2	-	CASSQDPGGYNEQFF	TGTGCCAGCAGCCAAGATCCGGGAGGGTACAATGAGCAGTTCTTC
TRBJ2-7	TRBV28	TRBD1	-	CASSLSLDRSYEQYF	TGTGCCAGCAGTTTATCTTTGGACAGGTCCTACGAGCAGTACTTC
TRBJ1-2	TRBV7-8	-	-	CASSPPGPGRDGYTF	TGTGCCAGCAGCCCACCGGGCCCAGGGAGGGATGGCTACACCTTC
TRBJ2-7	TRBV11-1	TRBD2	-	CASSGGGVAGYEQYF	TGTGCCAGCAGCGGGGGAGGGGTGGCTGGCTACGAGCAGTACTTC
TRBJ2-7	TRBV28	TRBD1	-	CASSQSLDRGRHEQYF	TGTGCCAGCAGTCAATCCCTAGACAGGGGAAGGCACGAGCAGTACTTC
TRBJ2-3	TRBV4-2	-	-	CASSQDRTDTQYF	TGTGCCAGCAGCCAAGACCGCACAGATACGCAGTATTTT
TRBJ2-7	TRBV19	-	-	CASSIGASGFLEQKQYF	TGTGCCAGTAGTATAGGGGCATCGGGATTTCTCGAACAGAAGCAGTACTTC
TRBJ2-4	TRBV27	-	few	CASSSQIGVTIQYF	TGTGCCAGCAGTTCACAGATCGGGGTAACCATTCAGTACTTC
TRBJ2-1	TRBV5-1	-	-	CASSLAATQYGFF	TGCGCCAGCAGCTTGGCCGCGACCCAATATGGGTTCTTC
TRBJ1-1	TRBV5-1	-	-	CASSLAGSGTEAFF	TGCGCCAGCAGCTTGGCGGGATCGGGGACTGAAGCTTTCTTT
TRBJ2-7	TRBV7-3	-	-	CASSLNGRDDEQYF	TGTGCCAGCAGCTTAAACGGCAGGGACGACGAGCAGTACTTC
TRBJ1-3	TRBV27	-	-	CASSLSPDTIYF	TGTGCCAGCAGTTTAAGTCCGGACACCATATATTTT
TRBJ2-7	TRBV21-1	-	-	CASYEQYF	TGTGCCAGCTACGAGCAGTACTTC
TRBJ1-6	TRBV18	-	-	CASSPTGLFSPLHF	TGTGCCAGCTCACCCACAGGGCTTTTTTCACCCCTCCACTTT
TRBJ1-6	TRBV6-5	-	-	CASSYWPGPLHF	TGTGCCAGCAGTTACTGGCCGGGACCCCTCCACTTT
TRBJ2-1	TRBV2	TRBD2	-	CASSDAGTSLRNENEQFF	TGTGCCAGCAGTGACGCTGGGACTAGTCTTCGAAATGAAAATGAGCAGTTCTTC
TRBJ2-4	TRBV6-4	-	-	CASPTVRLAKNIQYF	TGTGCCAGCCCTACAGTTCGGTTAGCCAAAAACATTCAGTACTTC
TRBJ2-5	TRBV5-1	-	-	CASSPGYQETQYF	TGCGCCAGCAGCCCCGGATACCAAGAGACCCAGTACTTC
TRBJ2-2	TRBV5-4	TRBD2	-	CASSSTAGAGANGELFF	TGTGCCAGCAGCTCCACCGCGGGAGCGGGGGCGAACGGGGAGCTGTTTTTT
TRBJ2-5	TRBV10-1	-	-	CASSVNVQETQYF	TGCGCCAGCAGTGTGAATGTGCAAGAGACCCAGTACTTC
TRBJ2-5	TRBV28	TRBD2	-	CASSIQREVETQYF	TGTGCCAGCAGTATACAGCGGGAAGTGGAGACCCAGTACTTC
TRBJ1-3	TRBV6-5	-	-	CASSRTDSGNTIYF	TGTGCCAGCAGTCGGACGGACTCTGGAAACACCATATATTTT
TRBJ1-4	TRBV28	-	-	CASSSPGTHNEKLFF	TGTGCCAGCAGTTCCCCCGGGACCCATAATGAAAAACTGTTTTTT
TRBJ2-7	TRBV5-8	-	-	CASSSTRWNSYEQYF	TGTGCCAGCAGCTCGACTAGGTGGAACTCCTACGAGCAGTACTTC
TRBJ2-5	TRBV2	TRBD1	-	CASSEVGTGGGETQYF	TGTGCCAGCAGTGAAGTCGGGACAGGGGGGGGAGAGACCCAGTACTTC
TRBJ1-4	TRBV6-1	-	-	CASRGPLSGGEKLFF	TGTGCCAGCAGAGGGCCCCTCTCCGGGGGAGAAAAACTGTTTTTT
TRBJ2-7	TRBV18	-	-	CASSLGQTYEQYF	TGTGCCAGCTCACTCGGACAGACCTACGAGCAGTACTTC
TRBJ2-7	TRBV5-1	TRBD2	-	CASSLSIAGARSSYEQYF	TGCGCCAGCAGCTTGAGTATAGCGGGGGCGAGGAGCTCCTACGAGCAGTACTTC
TRBJ1-4	TRBV5-8	-	-	CASSLEGGTNEKLFF	TGTGCCAGCAGCTTGGAAGGGGGAACTAATGAAAAACTGTTTTTT
TRBJ2-7	TRBV2	-	-	CASKPRGTSYEQYF	TGTGCCAGCAAGCCCAGGGGTACCTCCTACGAGCAGTACTTC
TRBJ2-1	TRBV7-2	-	-	CASSLVGSSYNEQFF	TGTGCCAGCAGCTTAGTGGGGAGCTCCTACAATGAGCAGTTCTTC
TRBJ1-2	TRBV28	TRBD1	-	CATRNLGQGVYGYTF	TGTGCCACCCGCAACCTCGGACAGGGGGTCTATGGCTACACCTTC
TRBJ1-1	TRBV25-1	-	few	CASSDRVNTEAFF	TGTGCCAGCAGTGATAGGGTGAACACTGAAGCTTTCTTT
TRBJ1-3	TRBV28	-	-	CASTRQGSGGNTIYF	TGTGCCAGCACCCGGCAGGGGTCGGGGGGAAACACCATATATTTT
TRBJ2-2	TRBV27	-	-	CASSANRENTGELFF	TGTGCCAGCAGTGCGAACAGGGAGAACACCGGGGAGCTGTTTTTT
TRBJ2-1	TRBV14	-	once	CASSQVGGRGYNEQFF	TGTGCCAGCAGCCAAGTCGGAGGCCGGGGGTACAATGAGCAGTTCTTC
TRBJ2-7	TRBV28	TRBD2	-	CASIRSSGTVALYEQYF	TGTGCCAGCATTCGATCTAGCGGGACCGTAGCTCTTTACGAGCAGTACTTC
TRBJ1-3	TRBV2	-	-	CASTGGSGNTIYF	TGTGCCAGCACCGGGGGGTCTGGAAACACCATATATTTT
TRBJ2-5	TRBV10-3	-	-	CAISESTKQETQYF	TGTGCCATCAGTGAGTCGACGAAACAAGAGACCCAGTACTTC
TRBJ2-7	TRBV5-6	-	-	CASSWDPQGSYEQYF	TGTGCCAGCAGCTGGGACCCCCAGGGTTCCTACGAGCAGTACTTC